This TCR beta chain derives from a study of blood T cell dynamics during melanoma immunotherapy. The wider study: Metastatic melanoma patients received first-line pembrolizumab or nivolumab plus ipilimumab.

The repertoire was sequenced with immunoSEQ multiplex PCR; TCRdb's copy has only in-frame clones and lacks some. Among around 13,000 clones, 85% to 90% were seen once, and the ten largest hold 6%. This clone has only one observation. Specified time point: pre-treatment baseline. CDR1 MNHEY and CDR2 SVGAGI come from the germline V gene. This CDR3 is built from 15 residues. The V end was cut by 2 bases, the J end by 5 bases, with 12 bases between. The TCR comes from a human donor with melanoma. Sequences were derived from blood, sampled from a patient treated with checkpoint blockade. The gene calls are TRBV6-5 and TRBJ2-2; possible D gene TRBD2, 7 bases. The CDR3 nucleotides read TGTGCCAGCAGTTACGAGGGGGGGGCAACCGGGGAGCTGTTTTTT. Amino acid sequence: CASSYEGGATGELFF.